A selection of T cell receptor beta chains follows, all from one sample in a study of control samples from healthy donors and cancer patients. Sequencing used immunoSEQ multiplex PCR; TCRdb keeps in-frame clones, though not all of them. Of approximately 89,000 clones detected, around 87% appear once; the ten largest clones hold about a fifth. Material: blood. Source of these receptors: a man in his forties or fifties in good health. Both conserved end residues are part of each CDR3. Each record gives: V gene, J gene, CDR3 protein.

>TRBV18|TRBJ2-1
CASSPSRDKYNEQFF
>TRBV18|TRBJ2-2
CASSPFAGTNTGELFF
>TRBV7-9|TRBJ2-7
CASEGGEQYF
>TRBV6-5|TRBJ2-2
CASSRRLAIAGELFF
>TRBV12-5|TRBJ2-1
CASAPPGDRGNYNEQFF
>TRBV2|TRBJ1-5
CASKGRVGQPQHF
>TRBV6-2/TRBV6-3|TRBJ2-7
CASSPRWVAAAYEQYF
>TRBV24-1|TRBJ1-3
CATSDPAREENTIYF
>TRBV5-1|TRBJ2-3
CASSPSGLADGDTQYF
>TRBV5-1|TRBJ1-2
CASSLDVGDYGYTF
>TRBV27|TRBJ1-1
CASSLYRLTEAFF
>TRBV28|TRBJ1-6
CASSPITGLANSPLHF
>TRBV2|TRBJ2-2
CASSPSGGGAGELFF
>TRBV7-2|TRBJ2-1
CASSVEGLGVNEQFF
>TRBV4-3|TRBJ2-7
CASSQDIGGGAPYEQYF
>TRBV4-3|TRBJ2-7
CASSQELAGGPVEQYF
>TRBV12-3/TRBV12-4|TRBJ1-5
CASSFSVQPQHF
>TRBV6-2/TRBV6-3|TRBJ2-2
CASSYSGGTEELFF
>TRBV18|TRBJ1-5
CASSVTGNQPQHF
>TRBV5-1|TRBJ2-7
CASSLRLAGGLALEQYF
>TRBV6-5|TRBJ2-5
CASSYGETQYF
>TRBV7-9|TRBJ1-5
CASSLGWGQFNQPQHF
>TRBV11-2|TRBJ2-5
CASSSPGLKETQYF
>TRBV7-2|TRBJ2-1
CASSFSLAGSYNEQFF
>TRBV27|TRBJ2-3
CASAGQGTDTQYF
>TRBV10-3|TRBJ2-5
CAISPPGQGITQYF
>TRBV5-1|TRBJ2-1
CASSIDSYNEQFF
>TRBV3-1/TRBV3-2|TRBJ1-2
CASSQDGVYGYTF
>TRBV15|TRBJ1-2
CATSALQGIAGYTF
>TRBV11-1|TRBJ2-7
CASSSGAALYEQYF
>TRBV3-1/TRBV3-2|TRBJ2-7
CASSPGSRYEQYF
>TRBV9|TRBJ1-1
CASRGGSTEAFF
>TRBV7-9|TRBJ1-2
CASSLGAGWMVVDYGYTF
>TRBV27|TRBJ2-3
CASSPFYTDTQYF
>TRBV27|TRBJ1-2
CASSARQANYGYTF
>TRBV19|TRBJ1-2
CASTLRTGNYGYTF
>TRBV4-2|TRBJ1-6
CASSQGGTGYSPLHF
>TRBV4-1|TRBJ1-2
CASSPGGSPYGYTF
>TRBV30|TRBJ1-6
CAWSVHYNSPLHF
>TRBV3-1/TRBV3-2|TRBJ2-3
CASSQDWVSDTQYF
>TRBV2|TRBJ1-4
CASSEGRRNEKLFF
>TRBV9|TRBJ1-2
CASSVSGGAYGYTF